This T cell receptor beta chain was identified during a study of blood T cell repertoires in COVID-19. Study-wide background: Samples came from the United States, Italy and Spain, spanning acute and convalescent COVID-19. Sample material is recorded as cDNA or gDNA derived from T cells, B-cell-depleted T cells, or PBMCs.

This clone has a single count. Methods used by the authors: Scientists estimated how many nucleated cells there were by amplifying reference gene primers. Only in-frame clones appear in the TCRdb table, and some are missing; sequencing was by immunoSEQ multiplex PCR. V and J calls and clone size are as listed in that table; D and trimming were resolved from the DNA. The sample has 200,000 to 300,000 clones; approximately 91% are singletons. CDR1 LNHNV and CDR2 YYDKDF come from the germline V gene (reference sequence). Trimming took 0 bases from V and 7 from J, leaving 22 bases between them. This CDR3 comprises 17 residues.

Sequencing input: peripheral blood. The receptor comes from a woman in her twenties or thirties with acute or convalescent COVID-19. The chain employs TRBV15 and TRBJ2-7; possibly TRBD2 for D (7 bases). The CDR3 DNA sequence: TGTGCCACCAGCAGAGATCGGCGCGGGGGCTCATTGGGGGAGCAGTACTTC. Amino acids: CATSRDRRGGSLGEQYF.